The rows below give T cell receptor beta chains drawn from one sample of a study of early T cells in non-severe SARS-CoV-2 infection. MiXCR, run by TCRdb on the 5' RACE reads, gives a single entry per CDR3 protein. The sample includes tens of thousands of distinct CDR3 sequences, under 8.5% seen only once; the top ten take approximately 4.6%. Sequenced input: whole blood. The receptors derive from an adult who was a healthcare worker with PCR-confirmed SARS-CoV-2 infection or an uninfected control (not recorded which). Each CDR3 is given with its conserved first and last residue. The order of the fields is clone size, J gene, V gene, D gene, CDR3 DNA, CDR3 protein. The D gene is left open where the match is weak. Rows give clone size only sometimes, using once, few, many, or a class for an expanded clone.

few,TRBJ2-3,TRBV6-2/TRBV6-3,-,TGTGCCAGCAGCGCCCTTGGACGGTATCAGTATTTT,CASSALGRYQYF
few,TRBJ2-3,TRBV11-2,-,TGTGCCAGCAGCCTGACCTTAACAGATACGCAGTATTTT,CASSLTLTDTQYF
many,TRBJ2-1,TRBV20-1,TRBD2,TGCAGTGCTAGCGGGACTAGCGGCGTCCACAATGAGCAGTTCTTC,CSASGTSGVHNEQFF
-,TRBJ2-1,TRBV27,-,TGTGCCAGCAGCTCCGGTAAGGGGGAGTCCTACAATGAGCAGTTCTTC,CASSSGKGESYNEQFF
-,TRBJ2-1,TRBV5-1,-,TGCGCCAGCAGCTTGCGACTAACCTACAATGAGCAGTTCTTC,CASSLRLTYNEQFF
-,TRBJ1-5,TRBV18,TRBD1,TGTGCCAGCTCATCCCTCCGACAGGGCCAGAATCAGCCCCAGCATTTT,CASSSLRQGQNQPQHF
many,TRBJ2-7,TRBV7-8,TRBD2,TGTGCCAGCAGCGCCCCATCAACCAAGCGGGAGAACTCCTACGAGCAGTACTTC,CASSAPSTKRENSYEQYF
few,TRBJ2-2,TRBV5-5,TRBD1,TGTGCCAGCAGCTTGGGGGACAGGGATTCCGGGGAGCTGTTTTTT,CASSLGDRDSGELFF
many,TRBJ2-3,TRBV27,-,TGTGCCAGCAGTTTAGGATTTGGATCAGATACGCAGTATTTT,CASSLGFGSDTQYF
many,TRBJ2-1,TRBV5-1,-,TGCGCCAGCATCCCCATTGGACAGTCCAATGAGCAGTTCTTC,CASIPIGQSNEQFF
few,TRBJ2-7,TRBV1,-,TGCACCAGCAGCTTTCGGGAACACTTCTACGAGCAGTACTTC,CTSSFREHFYEQYF
few,TRBJ2-1,TRBV10-1,-,TGCGCCAGCAGTGAGTCTGTCAATGAGCAGTTCTTC,CASSESVNEQFF
-,TRBJ1-1,TRBV18,-,TGTGCCAGCTCACCAAGGGAGGAAGGGAACACTGAAGCTTTCTTT,CASSPREEGNTEAFF
many,TRBJ1-4,TRBV4-2,TRBD1,TGTGCCAGCAGCCACGGACAGGGGAAGGAAAAACTGTTTTTT,CASSHGQGKEKLFF
-,TRBJ1-1,TRBV6-5,-,TGTGCCAGCAACCCCCAGGGTAACACTGAAGCTTTCTTT,CASNPQGNTEAFF
-,TRBJ1-3,TRBV15,-,TGTGCCACCAGCAGAGGAGGAAACACCATATATTTT,CATSRGGNTIYF
few,TRBJ2-7,TRBV20-1,TRBD2,TGCAGTGCCAGAATTAGCGGGGCCCCCACCTACGAGCAGTACTTC,CSARISGAPTYEQYF
-,TRBJ1-6,TRBV7-8,TRBD1,TGTGCCAGCAGCTTCCGCTCGGGACAGGGGAATTCACCCCTCCACTTT,CASSFRSGQGNSPLHF
-,TRBJ2-7,TRBV15,-,TGTGCCACCAGCAGATCGGGGGAAGGGGCCCACGAGCAGTACTTC,CATSRSGEGAHEQYF
few,TRBJ2-7,TRBV27,TRBD1,TGTGCCAGCAGTCCCTTATCCGGACAGGGCCTCGTGGACGAGCAGTACTTC,CASSPLSGQGLVDEQYF
few,TRBJ1-1,TRBV12-3/TRBV12-4,-,TGTGCCAGCAGTTTAAGGGACTTAAACACTGAAGCTTTCTTT,CASSLRDLNTEAFF
few,TRBJ2-1,TRBV20-1,-,TGCAGTGCTAGAGATTTCCAGGGTGACGAGCAGTTCTTC,CSARDFQGDEQFF
-,TRBJ2-3,TRBV30,-,TGTGCCTGGAGTAAGACAGGTCAACAGTGGGATACGCAGTATTTT,CAWSKTGQQWDTQYF
-,TRBJ1-4,TRBV30,-,TGTGCCTGGAGTTGGAGTAATGAAAAACTGTTTTTT,CAWSWSNEKLFF
few,TRBJ2-1,TRBV9,TRBD2,TGTGCCAGCAGCGTAGATAGTAGCGGGGGAAATGAGCAGTTCTTC,CASSVDSSGGNEQFF
-,TRBJ2-5,TRBV6-2/TRBV6-3,-,TGTGCCAGCAGTGACAACTTAAAAGAAGAGACCCAGTACTTC,CASSDNLKEETQYF
-,TRBJ2-5,TRBV5-6,TRBD1,TGTGCCAGCAGCTCCGGACAGGCGGGCGAGACCCAGTACTTC,CASSSGQAGETQYF
few,TRBJ2-1,TRBV4-1,-,TGCGCCAGCAGCCAATCCATCGTGGCGGCGACCTGGAATGAGCAGTTCTTC,CASSQSIVAATWNEQFF
few,TRBJ2-5,TRBV7-6,-,TGTGCCAGCAGCTTAGAACAATGGGAGACCCAGTACTTC,CASSLEQWETQYF
-,TRBJ2-1,TRBV12-3/TRBV12-4,TRBD2,TGTGCCAGCAACGATTCCTCGGGGGGTTTCTTC,CASNDSSGGFF
-,TRBJ2-1,TRBV6-5,-,TGTGCCAGCAGGCTTTCCGGGACTCCCAGAGATGAGCAGTTCTTC,CASRLSGTPRDEQFF
-,TRBJ2-7,TRBV4-1,TRBD1,TGCGCCAGCAGCCCTACAGGGGAAGAACCTTACGAGCAGTACTTC,CASSPTGEEPYEQYF
few,TRBJ2-7,TRBV20-1,-,TGCAGTGCAAGCCTGAGGGGGGACGAGCAGTACTTC,CSASLRGDEQYF
-,TRBJ2-2,TRBV4-2,TRBD2,TGTGCCAGCAGCCAGTATCCTAGCGGCGACACCGGGGAGCTGTTTTTT,CASSQYPSGDTGELFF
few,TRBJ2-3,TRBV20-1,TRBD1,TGCAGTGCTAGAGATTGGGGGACAGGGTGGGTTGATACGCAGTATTTT,CSARDWGTGWVDTQYF
many,TRBJ1-1,TRBV29-1,TRBD1,TGCAGCATATGGGACAGGGGGAATACTGAAGCTTTCTTT,CSIWDRGNTEAFF
-,TRBJ2-3,TRBV4-1,TRBD2,TGCGCCAGCAGCCAAGGGGCGCTAGCGGGGGGTGGTACGCAGTATTTT,CASSQGALAGGGTQYF